This entry lists 26 T cell receptor beta chains sequenced from one sample in a study of Ad26.COV2.S vaccination and SARS-CoV-2 variants (dated by TCRdb to about 2021). The protocol used for the library was the immunoSEQ multiplex PCR assay. TCRdb's version of the immuneACCESS table is confined to in-frame rearrangements and falls short of the full clone set. An unresolved V gene accounts for under half of the shortfall where checked; the remainder is of unknown origin. This sample comprises a few hundred thousand clones, approximately 90% of them detected only once. The ten largest clones capture 3.6% of the sample. The treatment or condition label on this specimen signifies: some 19 received Ad26.COV2.S at low or high dose, single or two shots; a few received placebo; per-sample allocation not given. For vaccine and placebo recipients, repertoires were sequenced using samples collected on day 63 after the first injection.

The source was peripheral blood, collected in a trial of Ad26.COV2.S vaccine versus placebo. The receptors shown here come from a person between 18 and 60 years old who received the Ad26.COV2.S COVID-19 vaccine or a placebo.

J is TRBJ1-2 and V is TRBV6-5; 7 positions match TRBD1. CDR3 length: 15 residues. The V gene end was trimmed by 6 bases and the J gene end by 8 bases; junction bases not matched to a gene: 15. Looked up from germline, CDR1 is MNHEY and CDR2 is SVGAGI. CDR3 region: CASSPSPTGVGGYTF. The CDR3 region has the DNA TGTGCCAGCAGCCCCTCCCCTACAGGGGTCGGCGGCTACACCTTC.

This clone was detected only once. The chain carries TRBV29-1 and TRBJ1-5, with TRBD1 as a possible D gene (6 bases). This CDR3 has 12 residues. In germline, CDR1 is SQVTM, CDR2 ANQGSEA. V was pared by 6 bases and J by 6 bases, with 12 bases between. The CDR3 coding sequence is TGCAGCGTAGGGACAATGGGTCAGCCCCAGCATTTT. It codes for CSVGTMGQPQHF.

With regard to this clone: The identical CDR3 is also encoded by other nucleotide sequences in the sample. The genes are TRBV5-1 and TRBJ2-2; 7 nucleotides agree with TRBD1. The CDR3 runs 15 residues. Unmatched junction bases numbered 3, after V lost 1 base and J lost 3 bases. Germline lookup yields CDR1 SGHRS and CDR2 YFSETQ. The CDR3 is CASSLRQGDTGELFF. The DNA for the CDR3 is TGCGCCAGCAGCTTGCGACAGGGAGACACCGGGGAGCTGTTTTTT. Filled out from reference TRBV5-1 and TRBJ2-2, the complete variable domain reads KAGVTQTPRYLIKTRGQQVTLSCSPISGHRSVSWYQQTPGQGLQFLFEYFSETQRNKGNFPGRFSGRQFSNSRSEMNVSTLELGDSALYLCASSLRQGDTGELFFGEGSRLTVL.

V usage is TRBV25-1 and J usage is TRBJ2-2, with 7 positions matching TRBD1. V dropped 1 base and J dropped 3; count of bases not matched to a gene: 5. There are 16 residues in the CDR3. CDR1 and CDR2 (germline): MGHDK, SYGVNS. The CDR3 DNA reads as TGTGCCAGCAGTGAATTTGTAGGGGGCGACACCGGGGAGCTGTTTTTT. Its translation is CASSEFVGGDTGELFF.

The chain is built from TRBV7-8 and TRBJ2-7; D unresolved. The CDR3 length is 14 residues. V dropped 1 base and J dropped 6 bases, with 13 bases sitting between them. The V gene's germline CDR1 is SGHVS and CDR2 FQNEAQ. This CDR3 reads CASSLGPYRAEQYF. CDR3 nucleotides: TGTGCCAGCAGCTTAGGGCCCTATAGGGCCGAGCAGTACTTC. Complete variable domain (other parts from reference TRBV7-8 and TRBJ2-7): GAGVSQSPRYKVAKRGQDVALRCDPISGHVSLFWYQQALGQGPEFLTYFQNEAQLDKSGLPSDRFFAERPEGSVSTLKIQRTQQEDSAVYLCASSLGPYRAEQYFGPGTRLTVT.

The chain recombines TRBV30 with TRBJ1-3; D not certain. CDR3 length: 15 residues. V was cut by 0 bases and J by 0 bases, with 9 bases left in between. From germline, CDR1 is GTSNPN and CDR2 SVGIG (reference sequence). The CDR3, as DNA: TGTGCCTGGAGTGTAGATATGAACTCTGGAAACACCATATATTTT. This sequence encodes CAWSVDMNSGNTIYF.

This clone was seen a single time. The CDR3, as DNA: TGTGCCAGCTCACCACGGACAGTTCGGACCGGGGAGCTGTTTTTT. Residues: CASSPRTVRTGELFF. J is TRBJ2-2 and V is TRBV18, with D perhaps TRBD1 (6 bases). Germline V lookup: CDR1 KGHSH, CDR2 LQKENI. The CDR3 has 15 amino acids. Deletions cut 1 base from V and 5 bases from J, with 11 bases between. Complete variable domain (other parts from reference TRBV18 and TRBJ2-2): NAGVMQNPRHLVRRRGQEARLRCSPMKGHSHVYWYRQLPEEGLKFMVYLQKENIIDESGMPKERFSAEFPKEGPSILRIQQVVRGDSAAYFCASSPRTVRTGELFFGEGSRLTVL.

This chain links TRBV21-1 with TRBJ1-6; TRBD1 is the table's D call and was not checked against the DNA. TRBV21-1 has pseudogene status. This CDR3 region has 17 residues. CDR3 DNA: TGTGCCAGCAGCAAAGGAGGACAGGGGGCCAGTGATTCACCCCTCCACTTT. Protein product: CASSKGGQGASDSPLHF.

The gene calls are TRBV19 and TRBJ2-1; TRBD1 agrees at 7 bases. J lost 4 bases, V lost 8 bases, and 5 bases had no gene match. CDR1 is LNHDA and CDR2 is SQIVND in the germline V gene (reference sequence). The CDR3 loop spans 13 amino acids. CDR3 DNA: TGTGCCAGTCGGGACAGTTTTTACAATGAGCAGTTCTTC. Encoded protein: CASRDSFYNEQFF.

The chain couples TRBV5-1 to TRBJ1-1, with TRBD1 as a possible D gene (5 bases). The CDR3 is 13 residues long. Per the germline V gene, CDR1 is SGHRS and CDR2 is YFSETQ. Between the trimmed V and J ends, which lost 4 bases and 4 bases, there was a span of 11 bases. Here the CDR3 reads CASSPFGGTEAFF. The CDR3 DNA sequence: TGCGCCAGCAGCCCATTTGGGGGCACTGAAGCTTTCTTT. Drawing the rest from reference TRBV5-1 and TRBJ1-1, the complete variable domain is KAGVTQTPRYLIKTRGQQVTLSCSPISGHRSVSWYQQTPGQGLQFLFEYFSETQRNKGNFPGRFSGRQFSNSRSEMNVSTLELGDSALYLCASSPFGGTEAFFGQGTRLTVV.

The rearrangement joins TRBV27 to TRBJ2-7; the D gene is possibly TRBD1 (5 bases). The CDR3 spans 13 residues. CDR1 and CDR2 (germline): MNHEY, SMNVEV (reference sequence). Deletions cut 2 bases from V and 2 bases from J, with 7 bases between. CDR3 region: CASSLTGAYEQYF. In nucleotides, the CDR3 is TGTGCCAGCAGTTTAACAGGAGCCTACGAGCAGTACTTC.

This rearrangement joins TRBV5-8 to TRBJ2-7; D gene unclear. Trimming pared 1 base from V and 0 bases from J, leaving 8 bases between. CDR1 is SGHTS, CDR2 YDEGEE, per germline. CDR3 length: 14 amino acids. The CDR3 is CASSLYSSSYEQYF. The CDR3, as DNA: TGTGCCAGCAGCTTGTACTCCAGCTCCTACGAGCAGTACTTC.

Only one count was recorded for this clone. The J gene is TRBJ1-6, the V gene TRBV7-9; the D is unclear. V lost 3 bases, J lost 7 bases, and 10 bases lay in between. The CDR3 is 14 residues long. Germline V gives CDR1 SEHNR, CDR2 FQNEAQ (reference sequence). CDR3 nucleotide sequence: TGTGCCAGCAGCTTGGAGGGCCACAATTCACCCCTCCACTTT. Translating gives CASSLEGHNSPLHF.

This CDR3 is CAWSPRNEQFF. The CDR3 DNA follows: TGTGCCTGGAGTCCCCGCAATGAGCAGTTCTTC. The gene calls are TRBV30 and TRBJ2-1, with no clear D. Trimming took off 2 bases at V and 6 bases at J, with 5 bases between the two ends. CDR1 is GTSNPN and CDR2 is SVGIG in the germline V gene (reference sequence). This CDR3 is built from 11 residues.

The table lists this clone with a count of one. The rearrangement joins TRBV6-5 to TRBJ1-2; the match to TRBD1 covers 7 bases. V shed 4 bases and J 4 bases; nucleotides not matched to a gene: 3. This CDR3 is built from 13 residues. In germline, CDR1 is MNHEY, CDR2 SVGAGI. The CDR3 nucleotides read TGTGCCAGCAGTTGGGGACAGATCTATGGCTACACCTTC. Translation: CASSWGQIYGYTF.

The CDR3 sequence: CASSLALVGGAIQYF. DNA of the CDR3: TGTGCCAGCAGCTTAGCGCTTGTAGGGGGGGCCATTCAGTACTTC. V gene TRBV7-8 combines with J gene TRBJ2-4, with D tentatively TRBD2 (7 bases). V lost 0 bases to trimming and J lost 9 bases, with 15 bases between them. Germline lookup yields CDR1 SGHVS and CDR2 FQNEAQ. This CDR3 is built from 15 residues. The whole variable domain, remainder taken from reference TRBV7-8 and TRBJ2-4, is GAGVSQSPRYKVAKRGQDVALRCDPISGHVSLFWYQQALGQGPEFLTYFQNEAQLDKSGLPSDRFFAERPEGSVSTLKIQRTQQEDSAVYLCASSLALVGGAIQYFGAGTRLSVL.

The chain carries TRBV5-4 and TRBJ2-7; D unresolved. CDR1 is SGHNT and CDR2 is YYREEE in the germline V gene (reference sequence). The V and J ends lost 4 bases and 0 bases respectively, with 11 bases between them. The CDR3 consists of 14 residues. CDR3 sequence: CASSLYGSSYEQYF. In DNA form, the CDR3 reads TGTGCCAGCAGCCTGTACGGTAGCTCCTACGAGCAGTACTTC.

V gene TRBV5-1 combines with J gene TRBJ2-1, with TRBD2 identical over 7 bases. The CDR3 length is 15 residues. Germline assignment: CDR1 SGHRS and CDR2 YFSETQ. J was trimmed by 2 bases and V by 3 bases; bases with no gene match: 5. The CDR3 DNA is TGCGCCAGCAGCTCTAGCGGTGGGCCCTACAATGAGCAGTTCTTC. Translation gives CASSSSGGPYNEQFF.

A single count supports this clone. The rearrangement joins TRBV11-1 to TRBJ2-1, with 11 bases that match TRBD2. The J segment lost 3 bases and the V segment lost 4 bases, leaving 2 bases of the junction unmatched. The germline CDR1 and CDR2 sequences are SGHAT and FQDESV (reference sequence). This CDR3 contains 15 residues. CDR3 sequence (DNA): TGTGCCAGCAGCTACACTAGCGGGGGCTACAATGAGCAGTTCTTC. It encodes CASSYTSGGYNEQFF.

This chain uses TRBV28 with TRBJ2-7; D tentatively reads TRBD1 or TRBD2 (6 bases each). This CDR3 comprises 16 residues. The germline gives CDR1 MDHEN, CDR2 SYDVKM. V dropped 1 base and J dropped 1 base, with 14 bases sitting between them. CDR3 coding DNA: TGTGCCAGCAGTTTATCCGGCCAGGGGAGGTCCTACGAGCAGTACTTC. Translating it yields CASSLSGQGRSYEQYF.

The CDR3: CAWSLGTLGEKLFF. The CDR3 nucleotides read TGTGCCTGGAGCTTGGGAACTCTCGGGGAAAAACTGTTTTTT. The chain uses TRBV30 and TRBJ1-4; D unclear. The ends were cut back, 3 bases at V and 8 bases at J, with 16 bases in the middle. The germline CDR1 and CDR2 sequences are GTSNPN and SVGIG (reference sequence). The CDR3 has 14 residues.

This clone appeared a single time. This sequence joins TRBV6-5 and TRBJ2-1; D unresolved. V was cut by 3 bases and J by 5 bases, with 8 bases left in between. The CDR3 contains 13 residues. Germline CDR1 MNHEY, CDR2 SVGAGI. CDR3 coding DNA: TGTGCCAGCAGTTATGGGCCGGACAATGAGCAGTTCTTC. Translating it yields CASSYGPDNEQFF.

This chain connects TRBV11-2 to TRBJ2-7; perhaps TRBD2 as D (5 bases). The length of the CDR3 is 15 residues. CDR1 is SGHAT and CDR2 is FQNNGV in the germline V gene. Trimming took off 4 bases at V and 4 bases at J, with 17 bases between the two ends. In DNA, the CDR3 is TGTGCCAGCAGCTCGAAATTGACCCGGGGTTACGAGCAGTACTTC. Translated, it gives CASSSKLTRGYEQYF.

The chain has TRBV5-6 and TRBJ2-5; perhaps TRBD1 as D (6 bases). The germline V gene has CDR1 SGHDT and CDR2 YYEEEE. This CDR3 has 15 amino acids. Trimming cost V 1 base and J 3 bases, with 13 bases left between them. DNA for the CDR3: TGTGCCAGCAGCTTGTCCGGGACATTGAAAGAGACCCAGTACTTC. Protein product: CASSLSGTLKETQYF. The variable domain in full, with the rest retrieved from reference TRBV5-6 and TRBJ2-5, is DAGVTQSPTHLIKTRGQQVTLRCSPKSGHDTVSWYQQALGQGPQFIFQYYEEEERQRGNFPDRFSGHQFPNYSSELNVNALLLGDSALYLCASSLSGTLKETQYFGPGTRLLVL.

The chain has TRBV7-9 and TRBJ2-5; D possibly corresponds to TRBD1 (6 bases). Germline V gene data show CDR1 as SEHNR and CDR2 as FQNEAQ (reference sequence). Trimming stripped 6 bases from V and 4 bases from J, with 15 bases between. The CDR3 contains 14 residues. The CDR3 loop is CASRLQGRAETQYF. CDR3 nucleotides: TGTGCCAGCAGGTTACAGGGCAGGGCAGAGACCCAGTACTTC.

The table lists this clone with a count of one. CDR3 DNA: TGCAGTGCTAGACCTGAAGCTTTCTTT. Amino acid sequence: CSARPEAFF. This rearrangement joins TRBV20-1 to TRBJ1-1; D is unclear. Trimming took 2 bases from V and 6 from J, leaving 1 base between them. The length of the CDR3 is 9 residues. The germline CDR1 and CDR2 sequences are DFQATT and SNEGSKA (reference sequence).